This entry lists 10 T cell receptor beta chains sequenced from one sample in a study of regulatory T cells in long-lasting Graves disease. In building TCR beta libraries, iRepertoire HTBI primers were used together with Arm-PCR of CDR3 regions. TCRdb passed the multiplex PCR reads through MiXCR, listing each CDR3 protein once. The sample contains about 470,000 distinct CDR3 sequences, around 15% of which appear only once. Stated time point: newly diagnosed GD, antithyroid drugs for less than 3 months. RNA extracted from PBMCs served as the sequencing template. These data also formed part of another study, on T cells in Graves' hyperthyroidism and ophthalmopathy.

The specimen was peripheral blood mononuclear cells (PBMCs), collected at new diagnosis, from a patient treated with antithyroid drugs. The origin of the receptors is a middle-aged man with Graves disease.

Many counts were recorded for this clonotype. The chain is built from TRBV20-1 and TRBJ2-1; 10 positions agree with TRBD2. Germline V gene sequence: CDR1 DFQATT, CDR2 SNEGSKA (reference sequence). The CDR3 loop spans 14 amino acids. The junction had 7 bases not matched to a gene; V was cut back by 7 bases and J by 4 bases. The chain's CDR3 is CSGGGTSVYNEQFF. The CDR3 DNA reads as TGCAGTGGGGGCGGGACTAGCGTTTACAATGAGCAGTTCTTC.

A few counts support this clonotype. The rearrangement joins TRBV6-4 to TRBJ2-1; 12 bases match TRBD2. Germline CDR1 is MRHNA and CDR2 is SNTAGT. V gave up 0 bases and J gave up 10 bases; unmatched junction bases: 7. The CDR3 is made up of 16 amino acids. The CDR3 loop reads CASSDSGTSGPQEQFF. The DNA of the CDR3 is TGTGCCAGCAGTGACTCCGGGACTAGCGGGCCCCAGGAGCAGTTCTTC.

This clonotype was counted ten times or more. The CDR3: CAISSGGQGSSGSSYNEQFF. CDR3 DNA: TGTGCCATCAGTTCGGGGGGGCAGGGGTCTAGCGGGAGCTCCTACAATGAGCAGTTCTTC. V gene TRBV10-3 combines with J gene TRBJ2-1, with 10 nucleotides matching TRBD2. This CDR3 contains 20 residues. V was clipped by 5 bases and J by 0 bases; unmatched bases: 16. Germline V lookup: CDR1 ENHRY, CDR2 SYGVKD.

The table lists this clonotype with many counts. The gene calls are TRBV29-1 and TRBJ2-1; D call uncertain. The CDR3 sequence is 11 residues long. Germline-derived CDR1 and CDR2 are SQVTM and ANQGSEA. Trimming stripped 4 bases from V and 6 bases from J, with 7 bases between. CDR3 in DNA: TGCAGCGTTGGGACCGTCAATGAGCAGTTCTTC. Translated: CSVGTVNEQFF.

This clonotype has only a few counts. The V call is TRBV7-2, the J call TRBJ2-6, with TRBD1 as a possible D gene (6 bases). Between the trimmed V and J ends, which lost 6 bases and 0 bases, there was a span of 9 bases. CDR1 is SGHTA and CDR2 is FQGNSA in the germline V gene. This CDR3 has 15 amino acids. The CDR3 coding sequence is TGTGCCAGCAGACCCAGGGGCTCTGGGGCCAACGTCCTGACTTTC. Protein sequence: CASRPRGSGANVLTF. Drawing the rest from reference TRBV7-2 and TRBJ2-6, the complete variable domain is GAGVSQSPSNKVTEKGKDVELRCDPISGHTALYWYRQSLGQGLEFLIYFQGNSAPDKSGLPSDRFSAERTGGSVSTLTIQRTQQEDSAVYLCASRPRGSGANVLTFGAGSRLTVL.

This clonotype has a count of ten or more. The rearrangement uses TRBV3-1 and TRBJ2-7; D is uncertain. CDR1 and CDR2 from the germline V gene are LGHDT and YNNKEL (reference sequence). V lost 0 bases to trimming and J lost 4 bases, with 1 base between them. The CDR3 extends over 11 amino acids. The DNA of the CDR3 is TGTGCCAGCAGCCAAGAGTACGAGCAGTACTTC. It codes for CASSQEYEQYF.

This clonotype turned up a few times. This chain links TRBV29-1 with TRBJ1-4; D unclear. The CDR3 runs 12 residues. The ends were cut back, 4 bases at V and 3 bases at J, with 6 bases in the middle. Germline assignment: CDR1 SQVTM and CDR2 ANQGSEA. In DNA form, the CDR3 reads TGCAGCGTTGTGGGAGCTAATGAAAAACTGTTTTTT. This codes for CSVVGANEKLFF.

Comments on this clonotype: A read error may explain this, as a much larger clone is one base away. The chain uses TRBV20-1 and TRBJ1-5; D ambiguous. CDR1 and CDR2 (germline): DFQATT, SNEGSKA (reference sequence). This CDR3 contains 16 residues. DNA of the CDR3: TGCAGTGCTAGTGCCTGGGTGGCGGGCAGCAGTCAGCCCCAGCATTTT. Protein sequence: CSASAWVAGSSQPQHF.

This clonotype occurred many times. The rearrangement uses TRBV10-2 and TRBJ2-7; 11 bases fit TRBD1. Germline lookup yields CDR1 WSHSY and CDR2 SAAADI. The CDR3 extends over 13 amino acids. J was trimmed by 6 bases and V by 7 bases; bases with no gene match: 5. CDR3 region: CASTGTGGREQYF. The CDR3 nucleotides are TGCGCCAGCACCGGGACAGGGGGGCGCGAGCAGTACTTC.

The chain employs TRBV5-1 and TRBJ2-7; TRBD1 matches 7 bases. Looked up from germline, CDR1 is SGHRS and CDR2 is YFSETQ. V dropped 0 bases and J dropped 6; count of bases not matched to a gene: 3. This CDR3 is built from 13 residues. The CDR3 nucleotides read TGCGCCAGCAGCTTGGAGGGACAGCGCGAGCAGTACTTC. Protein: CASSLEGQREQYF.